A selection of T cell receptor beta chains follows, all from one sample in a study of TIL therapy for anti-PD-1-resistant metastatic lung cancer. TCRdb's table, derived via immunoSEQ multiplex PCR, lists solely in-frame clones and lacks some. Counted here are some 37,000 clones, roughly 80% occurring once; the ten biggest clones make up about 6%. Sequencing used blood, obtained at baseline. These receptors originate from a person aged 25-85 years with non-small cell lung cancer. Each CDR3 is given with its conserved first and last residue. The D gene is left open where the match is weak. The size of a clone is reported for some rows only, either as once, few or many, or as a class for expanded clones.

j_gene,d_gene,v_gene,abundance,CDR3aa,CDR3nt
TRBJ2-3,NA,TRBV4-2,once,CASSLGGARTDTQYF,TGTGCCAGCAGCCTTGGGGGGGCGAGGACAGATACGCAGTATTTT
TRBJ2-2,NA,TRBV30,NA,CAWSVQGPGELFF,TGTGCCTGGAGTGTCCAGGGGCCCGGGGAGCTGTTTTTT
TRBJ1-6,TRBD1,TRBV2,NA,CASRQGPDSPLHF,TGTGCCAGCAGACAGGGGCCGGATTCACCCCTCCACTTT
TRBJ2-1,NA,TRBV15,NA,CATSPGASLGDEQFF,TGTGCCACCAGTCCGGGGGCTAGTCTCGGGGATGAGCAGTTCTTC
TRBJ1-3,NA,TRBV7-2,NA,CASSLRTVSSGNTIYF,TGTGCCAGCAGCTTGAGGACAGTGTCCTCTGGAAACACCATATATTTT
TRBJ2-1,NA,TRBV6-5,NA,CASTSGGLGYNEQFF,TGTGCCAGCACGTCCGGGGGATTGGGCTACAATGAGCAGTTCTTC
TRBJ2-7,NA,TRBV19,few,CATRDLASEQYF,TGTGCCACCCGCGACCTAGCGAGCGAGCAGTACTTC
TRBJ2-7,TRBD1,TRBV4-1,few,CASSPSLTGAYEQYF,TGCGCCAGCAGCCCCTCGCTTACAGGGGCCTACGAGCAGTACTTC
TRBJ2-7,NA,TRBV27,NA,CASSPEPGIGQYF,TGTGCCAGCAGCCCCGAGCCAGGGATCGGGCAGTACTTC
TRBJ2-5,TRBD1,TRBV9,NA,CASSLGQEVQETQYF,TGTGCCAGCAGCCTAGGACAGGAGGTCCAAGAGACCCAGTACTTC
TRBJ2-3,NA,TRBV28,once,CASSFDSTDTQYF,TGTGCCAGCAGTTTTGACAGCACAGATACGCAGTATTTT